The 3 T cell receptor beta chains below were found in one sample sequenced in a study of blood T cell repertoires in COVID-19. Sequenced by immunoSEQ multiplex PCR; TCRdb stores in-frame clones only, minus some. The data contain about 170,000 clones, 70% to 90% of them seen just once; the ten biggest clones take up 7% to 7.5%. Sequencing was performed on peripheral blood. Every receptor here comes from an elderly woman in a cohort sampled during active or convalescent COVID-19.

As regards this clone: Relative to the germline gene, one junction end is altered; a read error may explain this. The rearrangement joins TRBV5-4 to TRBJ2-1, with D perhaps TRBD2 (7 bases). The germline V gene has CDR1 SGHNT and CDR2 YYREEE (reference sequence). The CDR3 covers 15 residues. The CDR3 loop reads CASTLGGPFYNEQFF. CDR3 nucleotides: TGTGCCAGCACCTTGGGGGGGCCCTTCTACAATGAGCAGTTCTTC. The full variable domain, with the rest looked up from reference TRBV5-4 and TRBJ2-1, is ETGVTQSPTHLIKTRGQQVTLRCSSQSGHNTVSWYQQALGQGPQFIFQYYREEENGRGNFPPRFSGLQFPNYSSELNVNALELDDSALYLCASTLGGPFYNEQFFGPGTRLTVL.

The chain recombines TRBV27 with TRBJ2-1; D is uncertain. Germline CDR1 is MNHEY and CDR2 is SMNVEV (reference sequence). Trimming took 3 bases from V and 5 from J, leaving 14 bases between them. The CDR3 length is 15 residues. The DNA of the CDR3 is TGTGCCAGCAGTTTCCTGCAGGATCCTAACAATGAGCAGTTCTTC. It codes for CASSFLQDPNNEQFF.

In nucleotides, the CDR3 is TGTGCCAGCAGTTGGGACAGGGGGTTACCCCTCCACTTT. It is translated as CASSWDRGLPLHF. The chain combines TRBV28 with TRBJ1-6; TRBD1 aligns across 11 bases. Germline CDR1 reads MDHEN; CDR2 reads SYDVKM. The CDR3 sequence is 13 residues long. J was trimmed by 12 bases and V by 4 bases; bases with no gene match: 2.